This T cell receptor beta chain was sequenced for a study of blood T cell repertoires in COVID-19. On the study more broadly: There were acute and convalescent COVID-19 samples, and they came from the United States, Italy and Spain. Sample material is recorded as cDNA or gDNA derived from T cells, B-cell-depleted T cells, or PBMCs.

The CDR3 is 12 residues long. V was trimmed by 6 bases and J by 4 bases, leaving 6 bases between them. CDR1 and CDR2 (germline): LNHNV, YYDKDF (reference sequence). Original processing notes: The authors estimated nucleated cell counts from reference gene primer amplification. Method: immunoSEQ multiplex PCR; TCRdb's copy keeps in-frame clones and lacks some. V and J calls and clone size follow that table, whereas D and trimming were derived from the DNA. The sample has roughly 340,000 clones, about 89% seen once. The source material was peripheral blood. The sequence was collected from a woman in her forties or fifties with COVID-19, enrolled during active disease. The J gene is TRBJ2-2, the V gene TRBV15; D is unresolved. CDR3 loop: CATRDTTGELFF. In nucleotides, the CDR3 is TGTGCCACCAGAGACACCACCGGGGAGCTGTTTTTT. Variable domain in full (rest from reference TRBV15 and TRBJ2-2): DAMVIQNPRYQVTQFGKPVTLSCSQTLNHNVMYWYQQKSSQAPKLLFHYYDKDFNNEADTPDNFQSRRPNTSFCFLDIRSPGLGDTAMYLCATRDTTGELFFGEGSRLTVL.